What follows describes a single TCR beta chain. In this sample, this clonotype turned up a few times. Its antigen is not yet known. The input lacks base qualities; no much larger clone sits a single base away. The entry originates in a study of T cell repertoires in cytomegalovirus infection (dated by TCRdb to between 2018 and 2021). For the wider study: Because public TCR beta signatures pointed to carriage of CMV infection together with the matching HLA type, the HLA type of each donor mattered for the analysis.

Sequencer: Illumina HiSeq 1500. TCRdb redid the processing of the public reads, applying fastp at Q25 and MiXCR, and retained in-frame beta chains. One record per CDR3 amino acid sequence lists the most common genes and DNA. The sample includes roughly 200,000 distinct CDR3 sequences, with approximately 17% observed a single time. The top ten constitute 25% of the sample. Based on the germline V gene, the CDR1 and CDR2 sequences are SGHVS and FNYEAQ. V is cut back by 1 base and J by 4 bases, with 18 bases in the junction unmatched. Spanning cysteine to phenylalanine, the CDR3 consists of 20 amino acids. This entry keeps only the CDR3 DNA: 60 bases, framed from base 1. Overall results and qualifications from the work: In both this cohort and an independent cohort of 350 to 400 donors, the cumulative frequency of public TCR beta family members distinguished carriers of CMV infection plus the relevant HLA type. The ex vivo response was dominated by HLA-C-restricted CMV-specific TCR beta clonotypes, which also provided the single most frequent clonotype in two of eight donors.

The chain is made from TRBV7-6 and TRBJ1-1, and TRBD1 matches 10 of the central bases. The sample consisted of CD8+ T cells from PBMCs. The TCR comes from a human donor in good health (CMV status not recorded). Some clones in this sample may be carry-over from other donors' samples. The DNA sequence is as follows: TGTGCCAGCAGCTTAGGGGAGATTTCGGGACAGGGGAGGGTGGGCACTGAAGCTTTCTTT. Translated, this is CASSLGEISGQGRVGTEAFF.